A single T cell receptor (beta chain) is shown here with its context. This receptor's antigen is unknown. No clone much larger than this one lies a single base away; base qualities are absent. V lost 6 bases and J lost 2 bases; the stretch between them is 14 bases long. The germline V gene sets CDR1 to MRHNA and CDR2 to SNTAGT. From cysteine to phenylalanine, the CDR3 is 15 amino acids long. The entry retains the CDR3 DNA only, 45 bases that are in frame from base 1. The sample originates from a study of control samples from healthy donors and cancer patients (dated by TCRdb to the early 2020s). Library generation was performed with the immunoSEQ multiplex PCR assay. TCRdb obtained this table from immuneACCESS and retained in-frame rearrangements with V and J assigned. These tables miss some clones; where compared with another copy, unresolved V genes account for less than half of the shortfall, and the remainder is unexplained. This sample comprises about 170,000 clones, 80% to 95% of them detected only once. The ten top clones hold roughly 4% of the sample.

Sequencing was done on a sample of blood. The chain was built from TRBV6-4 and TRBJ1-5; no D gene is confidently identified. The source is a woman aged 60 to 75 in good health. The nucleotides read TGTGCCAGCAGCCCCGCCGTGGGCGGCAATCAGCCCCAGCATTTT. It is translated as CASSPAVGGNQPQHF.